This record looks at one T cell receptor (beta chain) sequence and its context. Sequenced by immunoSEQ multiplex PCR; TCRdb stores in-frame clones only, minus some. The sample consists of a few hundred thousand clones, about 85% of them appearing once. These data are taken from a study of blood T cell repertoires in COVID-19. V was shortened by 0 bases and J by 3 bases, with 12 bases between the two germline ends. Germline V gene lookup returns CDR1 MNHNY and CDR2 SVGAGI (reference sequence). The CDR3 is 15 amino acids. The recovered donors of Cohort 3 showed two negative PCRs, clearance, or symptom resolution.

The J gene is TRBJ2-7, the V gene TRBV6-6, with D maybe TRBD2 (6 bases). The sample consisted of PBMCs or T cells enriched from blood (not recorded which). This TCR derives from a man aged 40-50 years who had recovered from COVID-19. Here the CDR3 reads CASSYSNAGIYEQYF. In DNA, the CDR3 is TGTGCCAGCAGTTACTCGAACGCGGGAATCTACGAGCAGTACTTC.